The 12 T cell receptor beta chains reported below all come from one sample, sequenced in a study of cytomegalovirus exposure and HLA in healthy donors (dated by TCRdb to 2017 to 2019). Preparation of the library involved the immunoSEQ multiplex PCR assay. TCRdb re-hosts the immuneACCESS table, in-frame sequences only. Its copies lack some clones; in the studies checked, an unresolved V gene accounts for under half of them, and the cause for the rest is not known. Within this sample are roughly 300,000 clones, with roughly 90% of them counted one time only. The ten largest make up approximately 1.1% of the sample. Source material: PBMCs. The source is a woman in her 30s in good health and CMV-seropositive.

The J gene is TRBJ1-2, the V gene TRBV7-2; 9 bases are shared with TRBD1. Germline loops: CDR1 SGHTA, CDR2 FQGNSA. J was trimmed by 7 bases and V by 5 bases; bases with no gene match: 8. This CDR3 contains 14 residues. CDR3 region: CASSTMTGGGGYTF. In DNA, the CDR3 is TGTGCCAGCAGCACAATGACAGGGGGTGGTGGCTACACCTTC.

This clone was counted a single time. The V gene is TRBV28, the J gene TRBJ1-5, with no clear D. Trimming took 6 bases from V and 0 from J, leaving 9 bases between them. The germline V gene has CDR1 MDHEN and CDR2 SYDVKM. There are 14 residues in the CDR3. The CDR3 DNA follows: TGTGCCAGCAGCATAATCGATAGCAATCAGCCCCAGCATTTT. Its translation is CASSIIDSNQPQHF.

Worth noting for this clone: Other DNA sequences within the sample encode an identical CDR3. The chain carries TRBV4-3 and TRBJ2-1; 10 nucleotides line up with TRBD2. Trimming cost V 0 bases and J 8 bases; bases outside gene matches: 4. Looked up from germline, CDR1 is LGHNA and CDR2 is YSLEER. This CDR3 has 15 amino acids. The CDR3 protein is CASSQDSSGSDEQFF. The DNA of the CDR3 is TGCGCCAGCAGCCAAGATTCTAGCGGGAGTGATGAGCAGTTCTTC.

The rearrangement joins TRBV6-5 to TRBJ2-1, with D perhaps TRBD1 (6 bases). The CDR3 loop spans 15 amino acids. Germline V gene sequence: CDR1 MNHEY, CDR2 SVGAGI. The germline V and J ends were trimmed by 5 bases and 5 bases, with 16 bases remaining between them. The CDR3 protein is CASSQQGYEDNEQFF. CDR3 DNA: TGTGCCAGCAGTCAACAGGGTTATGAAGACAATGAGCAGTTCTTC.

In its sample, this clone was seen a few times. V usage is TRBV13 and J usage is TRBJ1-5; D remains unclear. The CDR3 sequence is 18 residues long. With 1 base removed from V and 2 bases from J, the gap between germline ends came to 18 bases. Germline loops: CDR1 PRHDT, CDR2 FYEKMQ (reference sequence). The CDR3 sequence: CASSLAASGYLGNQPQHF. The CDR3 DNA follows: TGTGCCAGCAGCTTAGCGGCGTCGGGGTACCTTGGCAATCAGCCCCAGCATTTT.

CDR3 sequence reads: CASSYSGRTYEQYF. The CDR3 DNA follows: TGCGCCAGCAGCTACTCGGGACGGACCTACGAGCAGTACTTC. The J gene is TRBJ2-7, the V gene TRBV5-1; D may be TRBD1 or TRBD2 (5 bases each). V dropped 3 bases and J dropped 2 bases, with 12 bases sitting between them. Germline CDR1 reads SGHRS; CDR2 reads YFSETQ. There are 14 residues in the CDR3. The full variable domain, completed using reference TRBV5-1 and TRBJ2-7, is KAGVTQTPRYLIKTRGQQVTLSCSPISGHRSVSWYQQTPGQGLQFLFEYFSETQRNKGNFPGRFSGRQFSNSRSEMNVSTLELGDSALYLCASSYSGRTYEQYFGPGTRLTVT.

V is TRBV6-1 and J is TRBJ1-1; no clear D gene. Trimming removed 5 bases from V and 0 bases from J, with 13 bases in between. Germline V gene lookup returns CDR1 MNHNS and CDR2 SASEGT. The CDR3 length is 15 residues. The CDR3 bases are TGTGCCAGCAGTAAAACAAGCATCCTGAACACTGAAGCTTTCTTT. It codes for CASSKTSILNTEAFF.

The chain employs TRBV15 and TRBJ2-2; a weak D match, TRBD2 (5 bases). Germline lookup yields CDR1 LNHNV and CDR2 YYDKDF (reference sequence). V was cut by 1 base and J by 6 bases, with 12 bases left in between. This CDR3 has 15 residues. CDR3 region: CATSRVRTEPGELFF. As DNA, the CDR3 is TGTGCCACCAGCAGAGTCCGGACTGAGCCCGGGGAGCTGTTTTTT.

V gene TRBV28 combines with J gene TRBJ2-7; possibly TRBD2 for D (6 bases). The CDR3 is 15 amino acids. Trimming took off 1 base at V and 3 bases at J, with 13 bases between the two ends. Germline CDR1 reads MDHEN; CDR2 reads SYDVKM. The CDR3 sequence is CASSLSGTGNYEQYF. The CDR3 nucleotides read TGTGCCAGCAGTTTATCGGGGACTGGCAACTACGAGCAGTACTTC.

This chain links TRBV7-9 with TRBJ2-1; 11 nucleotides match TRBD1. Germline loops: CDR1 SEHNR, CDR2 FQNEAQ (reference sequence). Losses at the gene ends were 1 base for V and 10 bases for J; bases not matched to a gene: 9. This CDR3 has 16 residues. The CDR3 protein is CASSLEVGTGGLEQFF. DNA of the CDR3: TGTGCCAGCAGCTTAGAGGTCGGGACAGGGGGTCTCGAGCAGTTCTTC.

This chain joins TRBV7-8 and TRBJ2-1; D may correspond to TRBD1 or TRBD2 (5 bases each). This CDR3 has 16 residues. The germline CDR1 and CDR2 sequences are SGHVS and FQNEAQ. V dropped 2 bases and J dropped 4 bases, with 15 bases sitting between them. The CDR3: CASSLTRDGVYNEQFF. CDR3 nucleotide sequence: TGTGCCAGCAGCTTAACCCGGGACGGAGTATACAATGAGCAGTTCTTC.

This clone turned up a few times. The J gene is TRBJ2-5, the V gene TRBV14; D remains unclear. V was cut by 0 bases and J by 7 bases, with 6 bases left in between. The germline V gene encodes CDR1 SGHDN and CDR2 FVKESK. This CDR3 is built from 12 residues. The CDR3 loop reads CASSQDWLTQYF. CDR3 nucleotides: TGTGCCAGCAGCCAAGATTGGTTGACCCAGTACTTC.